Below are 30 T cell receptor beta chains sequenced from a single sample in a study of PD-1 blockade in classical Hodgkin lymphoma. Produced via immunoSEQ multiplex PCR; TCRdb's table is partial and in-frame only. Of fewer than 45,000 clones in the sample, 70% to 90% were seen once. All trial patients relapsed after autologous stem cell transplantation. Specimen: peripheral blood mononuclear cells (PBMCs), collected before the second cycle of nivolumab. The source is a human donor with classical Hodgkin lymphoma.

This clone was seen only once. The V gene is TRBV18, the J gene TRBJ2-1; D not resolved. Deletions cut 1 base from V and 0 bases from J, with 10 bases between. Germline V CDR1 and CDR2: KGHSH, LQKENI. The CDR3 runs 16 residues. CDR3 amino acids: CASSPRPGNSYNEQFF. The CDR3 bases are TGTGCCAGCTCACCACGACCTGGAAACTCCTACAATGAGCAGTTCTTC.

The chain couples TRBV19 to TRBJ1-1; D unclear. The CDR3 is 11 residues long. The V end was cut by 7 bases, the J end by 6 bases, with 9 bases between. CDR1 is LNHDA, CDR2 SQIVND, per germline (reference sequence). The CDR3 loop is CASMTWAEAFF. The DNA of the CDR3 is TGTGCCAGTATGACCTGGGCTGAAGCTTTCTTT.

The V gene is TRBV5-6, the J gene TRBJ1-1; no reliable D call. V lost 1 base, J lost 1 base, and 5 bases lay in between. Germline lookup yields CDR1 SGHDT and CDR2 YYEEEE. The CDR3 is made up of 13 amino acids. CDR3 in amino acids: CASSLRPNTEAFF. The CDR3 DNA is TGTGCCAGCAGCTTGCGGCCGAACACTGAAGCTTTCTTT.

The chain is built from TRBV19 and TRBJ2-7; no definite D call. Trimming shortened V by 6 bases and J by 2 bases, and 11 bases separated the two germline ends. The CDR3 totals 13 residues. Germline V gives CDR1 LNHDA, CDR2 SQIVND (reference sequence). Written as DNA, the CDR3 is TGTGCCAGTAGCCGAACAGAAGCCTACGAGCAGTACTTC. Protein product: CASSRTEAYEQYF.

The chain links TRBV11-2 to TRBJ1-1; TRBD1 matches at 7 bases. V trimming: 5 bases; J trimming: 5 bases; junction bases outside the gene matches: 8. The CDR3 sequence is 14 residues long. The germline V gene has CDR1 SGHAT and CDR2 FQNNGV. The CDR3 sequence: CASSQDRVGTEAFF. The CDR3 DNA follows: TGTGCCAGCAGCCAAGACAGGGTTGGAACTGAAGCTTTCTTT.

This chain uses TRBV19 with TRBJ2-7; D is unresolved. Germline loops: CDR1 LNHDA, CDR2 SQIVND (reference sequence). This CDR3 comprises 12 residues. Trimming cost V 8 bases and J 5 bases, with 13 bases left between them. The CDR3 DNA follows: TGTGCCAGTTCGCATCGTGGCGACGAGCAGTACTTC. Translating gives CASSHRGDEQYF.

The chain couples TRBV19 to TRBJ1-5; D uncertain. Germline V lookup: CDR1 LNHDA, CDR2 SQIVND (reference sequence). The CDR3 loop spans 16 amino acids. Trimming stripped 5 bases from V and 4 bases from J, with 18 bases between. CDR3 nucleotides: TGTGCCAGTAGTCCACAGTCTATACGGGTAAATCAGCCCCAGCATTTT. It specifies CASSPQSIRVNQPQHF.

The CDR3 DNA is TGCGCCAGCAGGGGGCGAGGCAATGAGCAGTTCTTC. Protein product: CASRGRGNEQFF. J is TRBJ2-1 and V is TRBV4-3, with D possibly being TRBD1 (5 bases). This CDR3 has 12 residues. V lost 6 bases and J 6 bases, leaving 9 bases between the germline ends. The germline V gene has CDR1 LGHNA and CDR2 YSLEER.

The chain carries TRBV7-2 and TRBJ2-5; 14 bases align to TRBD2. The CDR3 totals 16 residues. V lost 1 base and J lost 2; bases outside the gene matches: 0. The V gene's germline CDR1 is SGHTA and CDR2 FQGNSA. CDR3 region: CASSLGLAGGQETQYF. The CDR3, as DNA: TGTGCCAGCAGCTTAGGACTAGCGGGGGGGCAAGAGACCCAGTACTTC. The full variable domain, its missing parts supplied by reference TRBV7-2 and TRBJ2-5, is GAGVSQSPSNKVTEKGKDVELRCDPISGHTALYWYRQSLGQGLEFLIYFQGNSAPDKSGLPSDRFSAERTGGSVSTLTIQRTQQEDSAVYLCASSLGLAGGQETQYFGPGTRLLVL.

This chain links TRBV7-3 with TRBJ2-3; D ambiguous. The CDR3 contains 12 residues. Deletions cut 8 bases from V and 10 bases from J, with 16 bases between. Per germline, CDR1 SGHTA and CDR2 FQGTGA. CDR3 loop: CASSLAVGPQYF. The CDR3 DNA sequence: TGTGCCAGCTCCCTGGCGGTTGGTCCGCAGTATTTT.

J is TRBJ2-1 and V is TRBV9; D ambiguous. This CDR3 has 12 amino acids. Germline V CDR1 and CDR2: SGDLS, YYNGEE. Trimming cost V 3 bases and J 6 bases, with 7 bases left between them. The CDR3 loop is CASSAGTNEQFF. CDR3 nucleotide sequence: TGTGCCAGCAGCGCTGGAACCAATGAGCAGTTCTTC.

CDR3 DNA: TGTGCCAGCAGCTTATATAAGGATGGCTACACCTTC. Amino acid sequence: CASSLYKDGYTF. V gene TRBV7-9 combines with J gene TRBJ1-2; no clear D. This CDR3 spans 12 amino acids. CDR1 SEHNR and CDR2 FQNEAQ come from the germline V gene (reference sequence). Trimming left V 2 bases short and J 6 bases short, with 7 bases between.

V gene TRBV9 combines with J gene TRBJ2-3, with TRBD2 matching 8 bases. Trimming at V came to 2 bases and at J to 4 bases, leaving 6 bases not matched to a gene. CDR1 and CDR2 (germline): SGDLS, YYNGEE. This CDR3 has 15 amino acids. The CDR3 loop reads CASSVSGRGADTQYF. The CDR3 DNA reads TGTGCCAGCAGCGTGAGCGGGAGAGGGGCAGATACGCAGTATTTT.

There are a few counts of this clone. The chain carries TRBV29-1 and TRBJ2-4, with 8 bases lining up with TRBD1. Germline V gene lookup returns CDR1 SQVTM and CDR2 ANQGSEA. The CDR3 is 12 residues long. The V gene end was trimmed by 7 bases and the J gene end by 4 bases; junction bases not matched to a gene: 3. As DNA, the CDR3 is TGCAGCGCGGGACAGGTAAAAAACATTCAGTACTTC. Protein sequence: CSAGQVKNIQYF. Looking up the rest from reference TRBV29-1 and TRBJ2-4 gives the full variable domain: SAVISQKPSRDICQRGTSLTIQCQVDSQVTMMFWYRQQPGQSLTLIATANQGSEATYESGFVIDKFPISRPNLTFSTLTVSNMSPEDSSIYLCSAGQVKNIQYFGAGTRLSVL.

The CDR3 region has the DNA TGTGCCAGCAGTTTATTCTCTAGCGGGAGGGCCAACACCGGGGAGCTGTTTTTT. It specifies CASSLFSSGRANTGELFF. The V gene is TRBV28, the J gene TRBJ2-2, with 12 bases fitting TRBD2. The germline V gene has CDR1 MDHEN and CDR2 SYDVKM. V lost 1 base to trimming and J lost 2 bases; unmatched junction nucleotides: 5. The CDR3 has 18 residues. The entire variable domain, with the rest obtained from reference TRBV28 and TRBJ2-2, is as follows: DVKVTQSSRYLVKRTGEKVFLECVQDMDHENMFWYRQDPGLGLRLIYFSYDVKMKEKGDIPEGYSVSREKKERFSLILESASTNQTSMYLCASSLFSSGRANTGELFFGEGSRLTVL.

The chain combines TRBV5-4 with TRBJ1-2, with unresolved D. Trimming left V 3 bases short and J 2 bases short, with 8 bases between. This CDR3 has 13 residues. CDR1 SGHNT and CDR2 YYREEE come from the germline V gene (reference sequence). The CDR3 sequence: CASSYGVNYGYTF. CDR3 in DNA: TGTGCCAGCAGCTACGGGGTAAACTATGGCTACACCTTC.

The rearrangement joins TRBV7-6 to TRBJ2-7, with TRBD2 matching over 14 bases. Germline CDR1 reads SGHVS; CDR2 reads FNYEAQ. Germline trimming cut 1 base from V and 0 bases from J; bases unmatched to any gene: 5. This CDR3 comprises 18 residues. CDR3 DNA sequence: TGTGCCAGCAGCTTAGTCGGGACTAGCGGGAGTAACTCCTACGAGCAGTACTTC. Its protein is CASSLVGTSGSNSYEQYF.

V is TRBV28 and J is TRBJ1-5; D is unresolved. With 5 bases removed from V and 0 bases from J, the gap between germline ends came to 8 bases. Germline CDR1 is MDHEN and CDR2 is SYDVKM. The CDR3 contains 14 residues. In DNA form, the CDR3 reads TGTGCCAGCAGTCCGGACGGTAGCAATCAGCCCCAGCATTTT. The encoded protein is CASSPDGSNQPQHF.

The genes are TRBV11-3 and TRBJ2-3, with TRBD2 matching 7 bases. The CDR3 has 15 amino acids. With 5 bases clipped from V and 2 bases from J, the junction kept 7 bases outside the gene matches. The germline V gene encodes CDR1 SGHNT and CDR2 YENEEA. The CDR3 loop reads CASSLWAGDTDTQYF. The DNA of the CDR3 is TGTGCCAGCAGCCTGTGGGCGGGGGACACAGATACGCAGTATTTT.

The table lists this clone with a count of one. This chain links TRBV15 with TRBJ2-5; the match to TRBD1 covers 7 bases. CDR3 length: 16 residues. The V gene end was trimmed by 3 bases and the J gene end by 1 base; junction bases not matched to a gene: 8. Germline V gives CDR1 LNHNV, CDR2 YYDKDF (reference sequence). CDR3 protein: CATSSLGTATQETQYF. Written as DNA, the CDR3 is TGTGCCACCAGCAGCCTAGGGACAGCCACCCAAGAGACCCAGTACTTC.

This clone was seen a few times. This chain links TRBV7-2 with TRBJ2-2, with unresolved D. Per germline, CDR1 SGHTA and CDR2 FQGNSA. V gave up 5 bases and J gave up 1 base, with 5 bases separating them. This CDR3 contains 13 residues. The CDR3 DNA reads TGTGCCAGCAGCCCGCAGAACACCGGGGAGCTGTTTTTT. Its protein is CASSPQNTGELFF.

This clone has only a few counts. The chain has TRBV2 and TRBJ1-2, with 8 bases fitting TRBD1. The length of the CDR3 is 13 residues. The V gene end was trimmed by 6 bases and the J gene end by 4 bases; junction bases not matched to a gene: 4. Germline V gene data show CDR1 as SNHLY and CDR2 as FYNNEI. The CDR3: CASRTGEVYGYTF. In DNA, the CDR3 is TGTGCCAGCAGGACAGGGGAGGTCTATGGCTACACCTTC.

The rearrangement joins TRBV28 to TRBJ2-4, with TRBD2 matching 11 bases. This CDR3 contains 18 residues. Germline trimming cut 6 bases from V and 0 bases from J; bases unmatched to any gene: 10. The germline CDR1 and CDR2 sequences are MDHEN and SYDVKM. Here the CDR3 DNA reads TGTGCCAGCAGCCTTGGCCTAGCGGGGGGACTAGCCAAAAACATTCAGTACTTC. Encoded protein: CASSLGLAGGLAKNIQYF.

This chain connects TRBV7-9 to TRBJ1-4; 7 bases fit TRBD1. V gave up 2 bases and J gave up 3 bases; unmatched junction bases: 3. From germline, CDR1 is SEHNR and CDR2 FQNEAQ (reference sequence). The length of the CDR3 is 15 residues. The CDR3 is CASSLIGQANEKLFF. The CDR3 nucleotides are TGTGCCAGCAGCTTAATAGGACAGGCTAATGAAAAACTGTTTTTT.

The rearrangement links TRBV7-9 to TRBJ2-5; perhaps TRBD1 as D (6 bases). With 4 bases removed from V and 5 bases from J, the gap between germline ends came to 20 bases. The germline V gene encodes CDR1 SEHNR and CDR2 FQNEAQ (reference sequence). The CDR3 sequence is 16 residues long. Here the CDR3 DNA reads TGTGCCAGCAGCTCCAGAAGACAGGATGGGGTGGAGACCCAGTACTTC. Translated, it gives CASSSRRQDGVETQYF.

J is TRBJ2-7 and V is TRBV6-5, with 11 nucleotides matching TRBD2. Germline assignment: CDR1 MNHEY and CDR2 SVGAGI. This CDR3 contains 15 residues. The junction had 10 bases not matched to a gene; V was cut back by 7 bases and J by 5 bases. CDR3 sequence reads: CASTLVAGGPHEQYF. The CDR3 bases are TGTGCCAGCACCCTCGTAGCGGGAGGGCCCCACGAGCAGTACTTC.

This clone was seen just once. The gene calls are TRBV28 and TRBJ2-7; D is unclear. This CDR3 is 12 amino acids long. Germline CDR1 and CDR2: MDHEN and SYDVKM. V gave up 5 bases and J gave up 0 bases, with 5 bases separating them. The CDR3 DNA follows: TGTGCCAGCAGTCTCAGCTCCTACGAGCAGTACTTC. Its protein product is CASSLSSYEQYF.

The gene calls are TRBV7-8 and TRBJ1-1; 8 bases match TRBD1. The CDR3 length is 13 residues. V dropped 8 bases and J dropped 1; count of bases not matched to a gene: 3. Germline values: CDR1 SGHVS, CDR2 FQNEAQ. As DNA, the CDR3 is TGTGCCAGCCGACAGGGGCGGAACACTGAAGCTTTCTTT. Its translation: CASRQGRNTEAFF.

The CDR3 DNA reads TGCGCCAGCAGCCAACCCGAGCGGGGGGGTCGAGAGCAGTTCTTC. Its translation: CASSQPERGGREQFF. This chain connects TRBV4-1 to TRBJ2-1; TRBD2 agrees at 10 bases. This CDR3 region has 15 residues. The trim removed 2 bases at V and 10 bases at J, leaving 8 bases unmatched. The germline V gene encodes CDR1 MGHRA and CDR2 YSYEKL.

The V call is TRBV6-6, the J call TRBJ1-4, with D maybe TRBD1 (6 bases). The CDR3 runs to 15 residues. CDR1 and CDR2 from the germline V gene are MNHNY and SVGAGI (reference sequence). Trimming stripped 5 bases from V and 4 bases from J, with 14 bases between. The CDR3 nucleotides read TGTGCCAGCAGTCGCGGGGGGGCAGGTAATGAAAAACTGTTTTTT. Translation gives CASSRGGAGNEKLFF.